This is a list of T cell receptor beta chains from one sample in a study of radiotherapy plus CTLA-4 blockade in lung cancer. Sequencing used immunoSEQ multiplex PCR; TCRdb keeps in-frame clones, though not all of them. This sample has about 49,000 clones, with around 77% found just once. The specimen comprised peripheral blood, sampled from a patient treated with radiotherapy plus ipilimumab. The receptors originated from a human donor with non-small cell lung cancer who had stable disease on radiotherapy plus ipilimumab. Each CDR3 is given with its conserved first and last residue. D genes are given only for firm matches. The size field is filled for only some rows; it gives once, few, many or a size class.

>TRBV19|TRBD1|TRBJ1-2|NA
CASSINGQGGRGYTF
TGTGCCAGTAGTATCAACGGACAGGGGGGACGAGGCTACACCTTC
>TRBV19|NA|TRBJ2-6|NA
CASSSGVGANVLTF
TGTGCCAGTAGTTCGGGGGTCGGGGCCAACGTCCTGACTTTC
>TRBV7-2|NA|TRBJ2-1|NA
CASSLIGSYNEQFF
TGTGCCAGCAGCTTAATAGGGTCCTACAATGAGCAGTTCTTC
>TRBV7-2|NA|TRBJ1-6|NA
CASSPRDRSSPLHF
TGTGCCAGCAGCCCCAGGGACCGGAGTTCACCCCTCCACTTT
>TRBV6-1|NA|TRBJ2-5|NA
CASSHRRPEAQYF
TGTGCCAGCAGTCACCGACGCCCGGAAGCCCAGTACTTC
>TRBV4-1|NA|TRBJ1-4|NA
CASSQADRNEKLFF
TGCGCCAGCAGCCAAGCCGACAGGAATGAAAAACTGTTTTTT
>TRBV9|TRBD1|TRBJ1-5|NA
CASSATGDFNQPQHF
TGTGCCAGCAGCGCGACAGGGGACTTCAATCAGCCCCAGCATTTT
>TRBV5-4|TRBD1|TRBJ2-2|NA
CASSFRQGSTGELFF
TGTGCCAGCAGCTTCCGACAGGGGAGTACCGGGGAGCTGTTTTTT
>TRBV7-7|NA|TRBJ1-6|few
CASSQAVNSPLHF
TGTGCCAGCAGCCAGGCGGTTAATTCACCCCTCCACTTT
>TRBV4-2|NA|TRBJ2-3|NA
CASSQEIGGNRYTDTQYF
TGTGCCAGCAGCCAAGAAATTGGCGGAAACAGGTACACAGATACGCAGTATTTT
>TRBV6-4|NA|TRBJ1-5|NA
CASSEGVNQPQHF
TGTGCCAGCAGTGAGGGAGTCAATCAGCCCCAGCATTTT
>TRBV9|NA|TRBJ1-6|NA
CASSVEVRGGINSPLHF
TGTGCCAGCAGCGTAGAGGTACGCGGAGGGATCAATTCACCCCTCCACTTT
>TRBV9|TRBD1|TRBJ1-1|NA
CASTVDHRGHEAFF
TGTGCCAGCACCGTAGACCACAGGGGCCATGAAGCTTTCTTT
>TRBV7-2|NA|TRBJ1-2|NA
CASSLGALRDGYTF
TGTGCCAGCAGCTTAGGTGCTCTTCGCGATGGCTACACCTTC
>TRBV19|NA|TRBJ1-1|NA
CASSILGGVTEAFF
TGTGCCAGTAGTATACTGGGTGGGGTGACTGAAGCTTTCTTT
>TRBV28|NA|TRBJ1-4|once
CASSSRRIDEKLFF
TGTGCCAGCAGTTCTCGGCGGATAGATGAAAAACTGTTTTTT
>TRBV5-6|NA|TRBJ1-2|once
CASSFPQGLYGYTF
TGTGCCAGCAGCTTTCCACAGGGCCTCTATGGCTACACCTTC
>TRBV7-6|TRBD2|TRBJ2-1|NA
CASSLEGLAVRSDEQFF
TGTGCCAGCAGCTTAGAGGGACTAGCGGTCCGTAGCGATGAGCAGTTCTTC
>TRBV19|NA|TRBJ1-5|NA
CASRRAGQDNQPQHF
TGTGCCAGTAGGCGGGCAGGGCAGGACAATCAGCCCCAGCATTTT
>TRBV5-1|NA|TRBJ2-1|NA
CASSLDGRADVNEQFF
TGCGCCAGCAGCTTGGATGGCAGGGCCGACGTTAATGAGCAGTTCTTC
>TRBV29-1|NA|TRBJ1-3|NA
CSISDYSGNTIYF
TGCAGCATCTCGGACTACTCTGGAAACACCATATATTTT
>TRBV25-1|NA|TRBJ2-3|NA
CASSEPSWRVDTDTQYF
TGTGCCAGCAGTGAACCGAGCTGGAGGGTGGACACAGATACGCAGTATTTT
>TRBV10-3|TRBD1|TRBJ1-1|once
CAISPGTGETGEAFF
TGTGCCATCAGTCCCGGGACAGGGGAGACGGGTGAAGCTTTCTTT
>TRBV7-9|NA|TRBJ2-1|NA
CASSLAKGRSYNEQFF
TGTGCCAGCAGCTTAGCAAAGGGAAGGTCCTACAATGAGCAGTTCTTC
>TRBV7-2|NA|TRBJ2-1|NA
CASSPGTYYNEQFF
TGTGCCAGCAGCCCCGGGACATACTACAATGAGCAGTTCTTC
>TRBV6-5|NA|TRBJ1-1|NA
CASSYSGQDGATEAFF
TGTGCCAGCAGTTACTCGGGGCAGGATGGAGCCACTGAAGCTTTCTTT
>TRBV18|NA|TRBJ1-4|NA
CASSPGTPNEKLFF
TGTGCCAGCTCCCCCGGGACCCCTAATGAAAAACTGTTTTTT
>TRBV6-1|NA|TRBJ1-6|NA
CASREGLNSPLHF
TGTGCCAGCAGGGAGGGACTAAATTCACCCCTCCACTTT
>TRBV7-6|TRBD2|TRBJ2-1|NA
CASSSGFNSGEVFF
TGTGCCAGCAGCTCCGGGTTTAATAGCGGGGAGGTGTTCTTC
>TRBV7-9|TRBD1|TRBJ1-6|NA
CASSSTAGTGNSPLHF
TGTGCCAGCAGCTCGACGGCGGGGACAGGGAATTCACCCCTCCACTTT
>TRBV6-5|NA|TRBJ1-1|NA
CASRDSPVNTEAFF
TGTGCCAGCAGAGACAGTCCCGTGAACACTGAAGCTTTCTTT
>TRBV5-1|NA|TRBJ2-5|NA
CASSLGRGPGETQYF
TGCGCCAGCAGCTTGGGGCGGGGGCCGGGGGAGACCCAGTACTTC
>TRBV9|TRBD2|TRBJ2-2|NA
CASSLRTSGGLGELFF
TGTGCCAGCAGCTTACGGACTAGCGGGGGGTTAGGGGAGCTGTTTTTT
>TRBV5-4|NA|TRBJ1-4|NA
CASSLETKNEKLFF
TGTGCCAGCAGCTTGGAGACAAAAAATGAAAAACTGTTTTTT
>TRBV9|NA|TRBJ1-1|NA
CASSDPQGRQMNTEAFF
TGTGCCAGCAGCGACCCCCAGGGTCGTCAGATGAACACTGAAGCTTTCTTT
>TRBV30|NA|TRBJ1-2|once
CAWTGTYGYTF
TGTGCCTGGACAGGGACTTATGGCTACACCTTC
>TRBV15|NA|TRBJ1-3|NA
CATTERNTIYF
TGTGCCACCACAGAGAGAAACACCATATATTTT
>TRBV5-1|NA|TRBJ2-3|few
CASSNTGTTDTQYF
TGCGCCAGCAGCAACACCGGGACCACAGATACGCAGTATTTT
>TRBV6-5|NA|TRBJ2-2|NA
CASSYLDSRNTGELFF
TGTGCCAGCAGTTACTTAGACAGCCGGAACACCGGGGAGCTGTTTTTT